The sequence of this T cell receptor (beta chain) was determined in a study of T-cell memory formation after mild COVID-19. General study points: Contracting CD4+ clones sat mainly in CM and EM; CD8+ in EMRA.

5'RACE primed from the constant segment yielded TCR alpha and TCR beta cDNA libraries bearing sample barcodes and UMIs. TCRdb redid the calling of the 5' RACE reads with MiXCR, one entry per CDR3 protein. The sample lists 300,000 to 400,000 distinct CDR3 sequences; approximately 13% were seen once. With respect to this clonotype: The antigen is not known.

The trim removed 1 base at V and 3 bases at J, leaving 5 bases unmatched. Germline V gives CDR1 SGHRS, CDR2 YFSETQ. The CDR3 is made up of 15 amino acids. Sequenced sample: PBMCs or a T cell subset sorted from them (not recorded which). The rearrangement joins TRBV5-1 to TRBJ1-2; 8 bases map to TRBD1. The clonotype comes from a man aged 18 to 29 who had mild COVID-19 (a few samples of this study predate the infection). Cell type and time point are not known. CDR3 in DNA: TGCGCCAGCAGCTTGATAGTGACAGGGGACTATGGCTACACCTTC. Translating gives CASSLIVTGDYGYTF.